This TCR beta chain was captured in a study of shared clonotypes between healthy human individuals. At the level of the study: Each donor contributed plates that comprised three CD4 naive, three CD4 memory, two CD8 naive and one CD8 memory. Whole-study results and caveats: Enrolling few donors narrowed the genetic and exposure-history diversity that was represented. Among donors, clonotype sharing was expected to be affected by sequencing depth.

This clone is a singleton in its sample. The antigen is unknown. Per germline, CDR1 SGHVS and CDR2 FQNEAQ. V shed 1 base and J 9 bases; nucleotides not matched to a gene: 3. The CDR3 length is 13 residues. Some clones are missing from TCRdb's copy, which holds only in-frame ones; the method was immunoSEQ multiplex PCR. The sample records around 990,000 clones, around three quarters being singletons. The study drew all its donors from Caucasian adults living in Nashville, Tennessee. The sequence was collected from a man between 18 and 29 years old in good health. Some clones in this sample may be carry-over from other donors' samples. The chain joins TRBV7-8 to TRBJ2-7, with 10 bases fitting TRBD2. Sequences were obtained from memory CD4+ T cells from PBMCs. Subset: CD45RA-negative fraction. The CDR3 sequence: CASSLGVAGGQYF. Here the CDR3 DNA reads TGTGCCAGCAGCTTAGGAGTAGCGGGAGGGCAGTACTTC.